This is a list of T cell receptor beta chains from one sample in a study of blood T cell repertoires in COVID-19. Profiling relied on immunoSEQ multiplex PCR, and the TCRdb table lists in-frame clones only, not all of them. The repertoire holds over 200,000 clones, with about four fifths as singletons. Sequenced sample: PBMCs or T cells enriched from blood (not recorded which). Receptors were obtained from a woman between 40 and 50 years old who had recovered from COVID-19. Each CDR3 is given with its conserved first and last residue. Only some rows state a clone size, as once, few, many or a class for expanded clones.

TRBV5-6	.	CASSIQGAFQPQHF
TRBV9	.	CASSVEGTADEQYF
TRBV7-9	.	CASSPPGTASGNTIYF
TRBV5-5	.	CASMVGGGFAEAFF
TRBV6-4	medium-sized	CASTPAPDTPTEAFF
TRBV19	.	CASSMNQGTEAFF
TRBV6-2/TRBV6-3	.	CASTPWTVDGYTF
TRBV18	.	CASSPGPSGRDEQFF
TRBV9	.	CASSAQGESTEAFF
TRBV7-2	once	CASSPEGRDGYTF
TRBV4-3	once	CASSLLAGGQGANVLTF
TRBV6-5	.	CASRGLAGVEQYF
TRBV10-3	.	CAISAGSLTDTQYF
TRBV7-2	.	CASSLSGTSGSWETQYF
TRBV7-9	.	CASSSQQGMDQPQHF
TRBV3-1/TRBV3-2	.	CASSQDQGRASFF
TRBV5-6	.	CASSPWPRGELFF
TRBV6-1	once	CASSEIEGAEQFF
TRBV28	.	CASSLGGSNQPQHF
TRBV10-3	few	CAINAGAYNEQFF
TRBV4-1	.	CASSRGQGGNQPQHF
TRBV4-1	.	CASSQNPSEANYGYTF
TRBV5-6	.	CASSSYRVEGEQYF
TRBV18	.	CASSPPSNTDTQYF
TRBV29-1	few	CSVERGYTEAFF
TRBV5-1	.	CASSGGGLETQYF
TRBV29-1	.	CSVSGATGELFF
TRBV27	.	CASSLSIAGGSGHEQYF
TRBV19	.	CASTTADSNYGYTF
TRBV28	.	CASSLLLSPAGYTF
TRBV9	.	CASSSGQGSGYTF
TRBV19	.	CASSSQRTGRYNEQFF
TRBV11-2	once	CASTTGGAETQYF
TRBV25-1	.	CASSVSGDGYTF
TRBV7-9	.	CASSPRVNTEAFF
TRBV27	.	CASSFGPGGAGELFF
TRBV5-1	.	CASSATGNTEAFF
TRBV27	.	CASSLSGQGAYGYTF
TRBV7-2	.	CASSPRTSGKDTQYF
TRBV27	.	CASAYESGSHGTGELFF
TRBV5-1	.	CASSPGTTFTNVLTF
TRBV7-2	few	CASSRGKGAANEKLFF
TRBV11-2	.	CASSSAYEQYF
TRBV7-9	once	CASSLDISVKEQYF
TRBV11-2	.	CASSRGSLNEQFF
TRBV5-1	.	CASSLAGGRGADTQYF